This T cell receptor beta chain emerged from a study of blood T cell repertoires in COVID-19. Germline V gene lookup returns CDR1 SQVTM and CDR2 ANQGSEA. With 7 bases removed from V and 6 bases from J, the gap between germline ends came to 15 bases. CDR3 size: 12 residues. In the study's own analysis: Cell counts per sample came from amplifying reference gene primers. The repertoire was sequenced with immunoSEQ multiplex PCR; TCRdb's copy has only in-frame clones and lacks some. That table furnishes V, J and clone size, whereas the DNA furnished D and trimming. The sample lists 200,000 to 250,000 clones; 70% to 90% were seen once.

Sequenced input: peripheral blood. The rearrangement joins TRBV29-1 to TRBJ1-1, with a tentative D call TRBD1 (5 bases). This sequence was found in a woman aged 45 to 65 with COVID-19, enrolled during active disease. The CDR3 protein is CSASTVRSEAFF. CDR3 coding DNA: TGCAGCGCCTCGACAGTTAGGTCTGAAGCTTTCTTT.